The 11 T cell receptor beta chains presented below share a single source sample, sequenced in a study of T cells in Graves' hyperthyroidism and ophthalmopathy. Authors of the study amplified TCR beta CDR3 regions from RNA transcripts. The TCR CDR3 was amplified in a first-round RT-PCR using the HTBI primer set. MiXCR, applied by TCRdb to the multiplex PCR reads, yields one record per CDR3 protein. The profile shows a few hundred thousand distinct CDR3 sequences, under 15% of them singletons. The sequenced sample consisted of blood. The receptors were sampled from a woman in her 30s with Graves' hyperthyroidism.

The J gene is TRBJ2-1, the V gene TRBV7-2, with a weak D call TRBD1 (5 bases). CDR1 is SGHTA, CDR2 FQGNSA, per germline. This CDR3 is 15 amino acids long. V was clipped by 1 base and J by 8 bases, with 15 bases between them. The CDR3 DNA follows: TGTGCCAGCAGCTTAGAGGCAGGGTTTATCCATGAGCAGTTCTTC. Protein: CASSLEAGFIHEQFF.

This chain joins TRBV2 and TRBJ2-3; TRBD2 is a possible D gene (5 bases). CDR1 SNHLY and CDR2 FYNNEI come from the germline V gene. This CDR3 is built from 13 residues. Trimming cost V 4 bases and J 3 bases, with 8 bases left between them. The CDR3: CASSGLRTDTQYF. The DNA for the CDR3 is TGTGCCAGCAGTGGACTAAGGACAGATACGCAGTATTTT.

This clonotype was counted ten times or more. The chain is built from TRBV7-8 and TRBJ2-7; 8 bases agree with TRBD2. The junction had 7 bases not matched to a gene; V was cut back by 4 bases and J by 2 bases. The CDR3 consists of 15 residues. Germline V CDR1 and CDR2: SGHVS, FQNEAQ. The CDR3 DNA reads as TGTGCCAGCAGCTATAGCGGGGAGCCGCCCTACGAGCAGTACTTC. Translated, it gives CASSYSGEPPYEQYF.

Comments on this clonotype: The junction and the germline gene differ at one end; a read error may be behind it. This chain links TRBV7-9 with TRBJ2-7; TRBD1 or TRBD2 may be the D gene (5 bases each). The CDR3 totals 15 residues. The germline gives CDR1 SEHNR, CDR2 FQNEAQ (reference sequence). The CDR3 region has the DNA TGTGCCGGCAGCTTAGGGGCGGGTTCCTCCTACGAGCAGTACTTC. It specifies CAGSLGAGSSYEQYF.

This clonotype was seen repeatedly, ten times or more. This chain links TRBV30 with TRBJ1-5, with a possible D match to TRBD1 (5 bases). Germline V lookup: CDR1 GTSNPN, CDR2 SVGIG (reference sequence). CDR3 size: 14 residues. With 0 bases removed from V and 5 bases from J, the gap between germline ends came to 11 bases. The CDR3 loop is CAWSVGDGYQPQHF. In DNA form, the CDR3 reads TGTGCCTGGAGTGTCGGGGACGGTTATCAGCCCCAGCATTTT.

V gene TRBV4-1 combines with J gene TRBJ2-4, with 7 nucleotides matching TRBD2. The trim removed 0 bases at V and 8 bases at J, leaving 13 bases unmatched. Germline assignment: CDR1 MGHRA and CDR2 YSYEKL. The CDR3 length is 17 residues. The DNA of the CDR3 is TGCGCCAGCAGCCAAGATCTTGCCAGCGGCGGGAGAGACATTCAGTACTTC. It specifies CASSQDLASGGRDIQYF.

This clonotype was seen ten or more times. The chain carries TRBV29-1 and TRBJ2-5; the D gene is possibly TRBD2 (6 bases). Trimming stripped 7 bases from V and 0 bases from J, with 9 bases between. The CDR3 contains 12 residues. CDR1 and CDR2 from the germline V gene are SQVTM and ANQGSEA. CDR3 residues: CSAWGDQETQYF. As DNA, the CDR3 is TGCAGCGCTTGGGGGGACCAAGAGACCCAGTACTTC.

Details on this clonotype: This may stem from a read error, because a much larger clone lies one nucleotide away. In nucleotides, the CDR3 is TGTGCCTGGAGTCGGGAAACCTACGAGCAGTACTTC. Its translation: CAWSRETYEQYF. The rearrangement links TRBV30 to TRBJ2-7, with a tentative D call TRBD2 (5 bases). CDR3 length: 12 residues. The germline V gene encodes CDR1 GTSNPN and CDR2 SVGIG (reference sequence). With 2 bases removed from V and 2 bases from J, the gap between germline ends came to 7 bases.

This clonotype was picked up a small number of times. DNA of the CDR3: TGTGCCAGCAGCATTGGACAGTTGAGCTCTGGAAACACCATATATTTT. Its translation: CASSIGQLSSGNTIYF. J is TRBJ1-3 and V is TRBV7-9; D may be TRBD1 (6 bases). CDR1 and CDR2 from the germline V gene are SEHNR and FQNEAQ (reference sequence). This CDR3 is 16 amino acids long. V was clipped by 5 bases and J by 0 bases, with 14 bases between them.

The table lists this clonotype with many counts. This rearrangement joins TRBV3-1 to TRBJ1-1; perhaps TRBD1 as D (5 bases). The CDR3 is made up of 16 amino acids. V was shortened by 3 bases and J by 4 bases, with 18 bases between the two germline ends. Germline V CDR1 and CDR2: LGHDT, YNNKEL (reference sequence). The CDR3 region has the DNA TGTGCCAGCAGCCAGGCCCCCGTGGGGCTTGGCACTGAAGCTTTCTTT. It yields the protein CASSQAPVGLGTEAFF.

This chain links TRBV30 with TRBJ2-2; 9 bases line up with TRBD2. The germline V gene has CDR1 GTSNPN and CDR2 SVGIG (reference sequence). CDR3 length: 14 amino acids. J gave up 5 bases and V 2 bases, and 3 bases lay outside the gene matches. As DNA, the CDR3 is TGTGCCTGGAGTAGGGGACTAGCAACCGGGGAGCTGTTTTTT. Amino acid sequence: CAWSRGLATGELFF.